This TCR beta chain was identified in a study of blood T cells in healthy people across ages. General study points: TCR beta diversity per million T cells fell roughly linearly with age.

Isolated per sample were at least 7 million PBMCs. This clonotype occurred a few times. Its antigen is currently unknown. A J-beta primer mix and a sample-barcoded 5' primer were used in a second PCR of roughly 6 to 11 cycles. Each cDNA was tagged by a template-switch adaptor containing 12 random nucleotides. MiXCR, applied by TCRdb to the 5' RACE reads, yields one record per CDR3 protein. The sample lists about 800,000 distinct CDR3 sequences; 46% were seen once. The material sequenced was blood. This sequence was found in a man older than 75 in good health.

CDR3 sequence: CASSLRGKLAGYYNEQFF. CDR3 bases: TGTGCCAGCAGCCTAAGGGGTAAACTAGCGGGATACTACAATGAGCAGTTCTTC. The rearrangement joins TRBV6-2 or TRBV6-3 to TRBJ2-1; 10 bases are shared with TRBD2. J was trimmed by 3 bases and V by 6 bases; bases with no gene match: 14. Germline V gene lookup returns CDR1 MNHEY and CDR2 SVGEGT. The CDR3 totals 18 residues.